This is a list of T cell receptor beta chains from one sample in a study of regulatory T cells in long-lasting Graves disease. One entry per CDR3 protein, called by TCRdb with MiXCR from the multiplex PCR reads. Among hundreds of thousands of distinct CDR3 sequences, approximately 15% were seen once, and the ten largest hold 8.5% to 10%. The data were also submitted as part of a second study, on T cells in Graves' hyperthyroidism and ophthalmopathy.

The source material was peripheral blood mononuclear cells (PBMCs), sampled at new diagnosis, from a patient treated with antithyroid drugs. The receptor set was obtained from a man under 40 with Graves disease. CDR3s include the opening cysteine and the closing phenylalanine or tryptophan. The order of the fields is V gene, clone size, D gene, J gene, CDR3 DNA, CDR3 protein. A D gene is named only where the DNA matches it firmly. Expanded clones get a size class; other rows say once, few or many, or leave the size out.

v_gene: TRBV24-1
abundance: few
d_gene: .
j_gene: TRBJ1-6
CDR3nt: TGTGCCACCAGTGATTCCCCAGGGATGAGGTCACCCCTCCACTTT
CDR3aa: CATSDSPGMRSPLHF

v_gene: TRBV12-3/TRBV12-4
abundance: many
d_gene: .
j_gene: TRBJ1-2
CDR3nt: TGTGCCAGCAGGCGGTGGGGAGTCGATGGCTACACCTTC
CDR3aa: CASRRWGVDGYTF

v_gene: TRBV5-5
abundance: .
d_gene: TRBD1
j_gene: TRBJ1-2
CDR3nt: TGTGCCAGCAGCTGGACAGGGACAGCCCTTAACTATGGCTACACCTTC
CDR3aa: CASSWTGTALNYGYTF

v_gene: TRBV6-1
abundance: many
d_gene: .
j_gene: TRBJ2-2
CDR3nt: TGTGCCAGCAAACAACAGGGATACACCGGGGAGCTGTTTTTT
CDR3aa: CASKQQGYTGELFF

v_gene: TRBV6-1
abundance: .
d_gene: TRBD2
j_gene: TRBJ2-7
CDR3nt: TGTGCCAGCAGTGAACCTAGCGGGATGAGCTCCTACGAGCAGTACTTC
CDR3aa: CASSEPSGMSSYEQYF

v_gene: TRBV20-1
abundance: .
d_gene: .
j_gene: TRBJ2-2
CDR3nt: TGCAGTGCTACGGGACTGACGGGGGAGCTGTTTTTT
CDR3aa: CSATGLTGELFF

v_gene: TRBV20-1
abundance: .
d_gene: TRBD2
j_gene: TRBJ2-1
CDR3nt: TGCAGTGCTTTAACCGGGACTAAGGTTCATGAGCAGTTCTTC
CDR3aa: CSALTGTKVHEQFF

v_gene: TRBV2
abundance: many
d_gene: .
j_gene: TRBJ2-2
CDR3nt: TGTGCCAGCATTTGGAGCAGCTCAAACACCGGGGAGCTGTTTTTT
CDR3aa: CASIWSSSNTGELFF

v_gene: TRBV6-1
abundance: many
d_gene: TRBD1
j_gene: TRBJ2-7
CDR3nt: TGTGCCAGCAGAGCCGGGACAGGGGGATGGGACGAGCAGTACTTC
CDR3aa: CASRAGTGGWDEQYF

v_gene: TRBV6-5
abundance: .
d_gene: .
j_gene: TRBJ2-2
CDR3nt: TGTGCCAGCAGTTACCCCTCTAGGGCGATCGGGGAGCTGTTTTTT
CDR3aa: CASSYPSRAIGELFF

v_gene: TRBV3-1
abundance: many
d_gene: .
j_gene: TRBJ2-7
CDR3nt: TGTGCCAGCAGCCGAGGGACACCCTCCTACGAGCAGTACTTC
CDR3aa: CASSRGTPSYEQYF

v_gene: TRBV20-1
abundance: .
d_gene: TRBD1
j_gene: TRBJ1-5
CDR3nt: TGCAGTGCTAAAATCGGGACAGGGGGCAATCAGCCCCAGCATTTT
CDR3aa: CSAKIGTGGNQPQHF

v_gene: TRBV5-5
abundance: .
d_gene: .
j_gene: TRBJ1-4
CDR3nt: TGTGCCAGCAGCTTGTCTAGAGAAAAACTGTTTTTT
CDR3aa: CASSLSREKLFF

v_gene: TRBV20-1
abundance: .
d_gene: .
j_gene: TRBJ1-5
CDR3nt: TGCAGTGCTAGGGGACACCTCAATCAGCCCCAGCATTTT
CDR3aa: CSARGHLNQPQHF

v_gene: TRBV3-1
abundance: few
d_gene: .
j_gene: TRBJ1-3
CDR3nt: TGTGCCAGCAGCCCTCAAGGGCGGGGAAACACCATATATTTT
CDR3aa: CASSPQGRGNTIYF

v_gene: TRBV7-3
abundance: many
d_gene: .
j_gene: TRBJ2-7
CDR3nt: TGTGCCAGCAGCTTAAGGCCCGCTCTGGTCTCCTACGAGCAGTACTTC
CDR3aa: CASSLRPALVSYEQYF

v_gene: TRBV10-3
abundance: few
d_gene: .
j_gene: TRBJ2-6
CDR3nt: TGTGCCATCAGTGAGTCCTTTGGGCTGTTCCGCTCTGGGGCCAACGTCCTGACTTTC
CDR3aa: CAISESFGLFRSGANVLTF

v_gene: TRBV20-1
abundance: .
d_gene: TRBD2
j_gene: TRBJ2-5
CDR3nt: TGCAGTGCTAGCGATTGGGGGGGGTCGGTAAGAGAGACCCAGTACTTC
CDR3aa: CSASDWGGSVRETQYF

v_gene: TRBV13
abundance: few
d_gene: TRBD1
j_gene: TRBJ2-1
CDR3nt: TGTGCCAGCAGCTTAGCTACGCCGGGACAGGGCTACAATGAGCAGTTCTTC
CDR3aa: CASSLATPGQGYNEQFF

v_gene: TRBV6-6
abundance: many
d_gene: .
j_gene: TRBJ2-7
CDR3nt: TGTGCCAGCAGTTACTCGGTGGGGAGATTAGGGGAGCAGTACTTC
CDR3aa: CASSYSVGRLGEQYF

v_gene: TRBV20-1
abundance: many
d_gene: .
j_gene: TRBJ2-3
CDR3nt: TGCAGTGCCCCGGACCCTACCCGTACAGATACGCAGTATTTT
CDR3aa: CSAPDPTRTDTQYF

v_gene: TRBV6-5
abundance: many
d_gene: .
j_gene: TRBJ2-1
CDR3nt: TGTGCCAGCAGTTCACACCGGGACTCGGTCTACAATGAGCAGTTCTTC
CDR3aa: CASSSHRDSVYNEQFF

v_gene: TRBV6-1
abundance: many
d_gene: .
j_gene: TRBJ1-1
CDR3nt: TGTGCCAGCAAGGCTCAGGAGAACACTGAAGCTTTCTTT
CDR3aa: CASKAQENTEAFF

v_gene: TRBV7-6
abundance: many
d_gene: .
j_gene: TRBJ2-7
CDR3nt: TGTGCCAGCAGCTTAGGGCCCCCGGGATACGAGCAGTACTTC
CDR3aa: CASSLGPPGYEQYF

v_gene: TRBV12-3/TRBV12-4
abundance: many
d_gene: TRBD1
j_gene: TRBJ1-5
CDR3nt: TGTGCCAGCAGTTCCAACCGGAGGGGGCGTGAGCCCCAGCATTTT
CDR3aa: CASSSNRRGREPQHF

v_gene: TRBV5-1
abundance: .
d_gene: .
j_gene: TRBJ1-1
CDR3nt: TGCGCCAGCAGCTTGTGGGGGGAAGAAGGTGAAGCTTTCTTT
CDR3aa: CASSLWGEEGEAFF

v_gene: TRBV12-3/TRBV12-4
abundance: many
d_gene: TRBD1
j_gene: TRBJ1-3
CDR3nt: TGTGCCAGCAGTTTCCGGACAGGCATCTTCTCTGGAAACACCATATATTTT
CDR3aa: CASSFRTGIFSGNTIYF

v_gene: TRBV18
abundance: .
d_gene: .
j_gene: TRBJ1-3
CDR3nt: TGTGCCAGCTCACGGAACGGGGGTTCTGGAAACACCATATATTTT
CDR3aa: CASSRNGGSGNTIYF

v_gene: TRBV19
abundance: .
d_gene: TRBD2
j_gene: TRBJ2-3
CDR3nt: TGTGCCAGTAGTATAGGAGGACTAGCGATAACAGATACGCAGTATTTT
CDR3aa: CASSIGGLAITDTQYF

v_gene: TRBV7-9
abundance: many
d_gene: .
j_gene: TRBJ1-1
CDR3nt: TGTGCCAGCAGCTCAAGACGGAACACTGAAGCTTTCTTT
CDR3aa: CASSSRRNTEAFF

v_gene: TRBV5-1
abundance: few
d_gene: .
j_gene: TRBJ2-7
CDR3nt: TGCGCCAGCAGCTTGGGGGACACCCTCTCCTACGAGCAGTACTTC
CDR3aa: CASSLGDTLSYEQYF

v_gene: TRBV6-1
abundance: many
d_gene: .
j_gene: TRBJ1-1
CDR3nt: TGTGCCAGCACCAGCCGGAACACTGAAGCTTTCTTT
CDR3aa: CASTSRNTEAFF

v_gene: TRBV11-2
abundance: many
d_gene: .
j_gene: TRBJ2-1
CDR3nt: TGTGCCAGCAGCCCGGGGCGGGAAGACAATGAGCAGTTCTTC
CDR3aa: CASSPGREDNEQFF

v_gene: TRBV2
abundance: many
d_gene: .
j_gene: TRBJ2-1
CDR3nt: TGTGCCAGCAGTGAAGGCCCCTATCAGTTCTTC
CDR3aa: CASSEGPYQFF

v_gene: TRBV27
abundance: many
d_gene: .
j_gene: TRBJ1-1
CDR3nt: TGTGCCACCATCTCGTACACTGAAGCTTTCTTT
CDR3aa: CATISYTEAFF

v_gene: TRBV7-9
abundance: many
d_gene: .
j_gene: TRBJ2-7
CDR3nt: TGTGCCAGTGGACGGTGGGAGTCGCAAGAGCAGTACTTC
CDR3aa: CASGRWESQEQYF

v_gene: TRBV12-3/TRBV12-4
abundance: many
d_gene: .
j_gene: TRBJ2-7
CDR3nt: TGTGCCAGCAGTTTAGGACAGGCTTTGGACGAGCAGTACTTC
CDR3aa: CASSLGQALDEQYF